The 19 T cell receptor beta chains in this list originate from one sample, sequenced in a study of T cell clonality in common variable immunodeficiency. The data were produced by immunoSEQ multiplex PCR, yet TCRdb's version contains in-frame clones alone and is incomplete. The sample yields about 66,000 clones, without any singletons. Sequencing used peripheral blood mononuclear cells. All receptors derive from a person aged 18 to 75 in good health.

In this sample, this clone turned up many times. The covered CDR3 bases are TGCAGTGCTAGGGCTGCGGACATCGCCTACGAG. Translating gives CSARAADIAYE. The whole CDR3 sequence is CSARAADIAYEQYF. The chain employs TRBV20-1 and TRBJ2-7, with a weak D call TRBD1 (5 bases). The CDR3 end is not reached by the read, which stops 3 residues before it; the germline J gene fills it in. Per germline, CDR1 DFQATT and CDR2 SNEGSKA (reference sequence). The CDR3 contains 14 residues. The V gene lost 3 bases and the J gene lost 2 bases, with 14 bases spanning the gap.

This clone was found a few times. The CDR3 DNA, read in part, is TGCAGTGCTCGGGGTCCCGGGACAGGGAACTACGAG. It yields the protein CSARGPGTGNYE. The whole CDR3 protein is CSARGPGTGNYEQYF. The chain employs TRBV20-1 and TRBJ2-7, with 9 bases identical to TRBD1. The read finishes 3 residues shy of the CDR3 end, and the germline J gene is used to complete it. In germline, CDR1 is DFQATT, CDR2 SNEGSKA (reference sequence). With V trimmed by 5 bases and J by 3 bases, 11 bases remained unmatched. The CDR3 contains 15 residues.

This clone was observed many times. From the germline J gene comes the end of the CDR3, since the read stops 3 residues before it. The rearrangement links TRBV14 to TRBJ1-1; 8 nucleotides line up with TRBD1. The CDR3 has 15 residues. With V trimmed by 1 base and J by 1 base, 2 bases remained unmatched. Looked up from germline, CDR1 is SGHDN and CDR2 is FVKESK. CDR3 sequence reads: CASSQGTGRNTEAFF. The covered CDR3 bases are TGTGCCAGCAGCCAAGGGACAGGGAGGAACACTGAA.

At least ten counts were recorded for this clone. The read ends 3 residues shy of where the CDR3 ends; the end is completed using the germline J gene. The chain has TRBV5-4 and TRBJ1-2, with 9 bases identical to TRBD1. The CDR3 consists of 15 residues. Germline CDR1 is SGHNT and CDR2 is YYREEE (reference sequence). The V gene end was trimmed by 4 bases and the J gene end by 7 bases; junction bases not matched to a gene: 11. The covered CDR3 bases are TGTGCCAGCAGCGATGGGACAGGGATGTTTTCTGGC. The encoded protein is CASSDGTGMFSG. The entire CDR3 protein reads CASSDGTGMFSGYTF.

The sample holds many counts of this clone. The CDR3 end lies 3 residues beyond the end of the read and is filled in from the germline J gene. The genes are TRBV28 and TRBJ1-6; maybe TRBD1 (6 bases). Trimming removed 3 bases from V and 6 bases from J, with 6 bases in between. Germline V lookup: CDR1 MDHEN, CDR2 SYDVKM. This CDR3 region has 13 residues. This chain's CDR3 is CASSFRGNSPLHF. CDR3 DNA, as far as it was read: TGTGCCAGCAGTTTCAGGGGTAATTCACCC.

At least ten counts were recorded for this clone. The read halts 3 residues ahead of the CDR3 end, with the missing end drawn from the germline J gene. The rearrangement links TRBV20-1 to TRBJ1-1; D unresolved. The length of the CDR3 is 13 residues. Between the trimmed V and J ends, which lost 1 base and 1 base, there was a span of 7 bases. Germline loops: CDR1 DFQATT, CDR2 SNEGSKA (reference sequence). The part of the CDR3 DNA that was read is TGCAGTGCTAGAGGCCAGGCGAACACTGAA. This codes for CSARGQANTE. The CDR3, in full, reads CSARGQANTEAFF.

This clone was counted at least ten times. Coverage ceases 3 residues before the CDR3 finishes, and the germline J gene fills in the end. V and J are TRBV10-1 and TRBJ2-1; D is perhaps TRBD1 (6 bases). The CDR3 totals 16 residues. The germline CDR1 and CDR2 sequences are WNHNN and SYGVQD (reference sequence). V was pared by 2 bases and J by 0 bases, with 11 bases between. The CDR3 spells CASSERGGISYNEQFF. Partial CDR3 DNA: TGCGCCAGCAGTGAGCGAGGGGGAATCTCCTACAATGAG.

This clone has ten or more counts. With the read ending 3 residues before the CDR3 end, the germline J gene is used to fill in that end. Distinct nucleotide sequences in the sample also encode this CDR3. The chain uses TRBV10-3 and TRBJ1-1; perhaps TRBD1 as D (5 bases). Deletions cut 2 bases from V and 1 base from J, with 5 bases between. The V gene's germline CDR1 is ENHRY and CDR2 SYGVKD. The CDR3 is made up of 13 amino acids. Incomplete CDR3 DNA: TGTGCCATCAGTGAGAGGGGGAACACTGAA. Encoded protein: CAISERGNTE. The complete CDR3 sequence is CAISERGNTEAFF.

This clone has a count of ten or more. From the germline J gene comes the end of the CDR3, since the read stops 3 residues before it. This sequence joins TRBV5-1 and TRBJ1-1, with D maybe TRBD1 (5 bases). Germline CDR1 SGHRS, CDR2 YFSETQ. V gave up 6 bases and J gave up 1 base, with 19 bases separating them. The CDR3 is made up of 16 amino acids. The DNA read from the CDR3 is TGCGCCAGCAACCCCTCTTCGACAGTCCGGAACACTGAA. Translating it yields CASNPSSTVRNTE. The full CDR3 sequence reads CASNPSSTVRNTEAFF.

This clone has a count of ten or more. The read finishes 3 residues shy of the CDR3 end, and the germline J gene is used to complete it. The chain uses TRBV19 and TRBJ1-2; perhaps TRBD1 as D (5 bases). Trimming stripped 0 bases from V and 4 bases from J, with 12 bases between. CDR1 LNHDA and CDR2 SQIVND come from the germline V gene (reference sequence). The CDR3 loop spans 15 amino acids. CDR3 DNA, as far as it was read: TGTGCCAGTAGTATAGATCTAGGGGCTAGCTATGGC. Translation gives CASSIDLGASYG. The entire CDR3 sequence reads CASSIDLGASYGYTF.

This clone was detected ten times or more. CDR3 protein: CATSRGAGGAYGYTF. The CDR3 DNA, read in part, is TGTGCCACCTCTCGGGGGGCCGGGGGTGCTTATGGC. The J gene is TRBJ1-2, the V gene TRBV2; possibly TRBD1 for D (6 bases). The CDR3 is cut off 3 residues early in the read; its end comes from the germline J gene. From germline, CDR1 is SNHLY and CDR2 FYNNEI. There are 15 residues in the CDR3. The V end was cut by 10 bases, the J end by 5 bases, with 23 bases between.

This clone was counted ten times or more. The CDR3 goes on 3 residues after the read ends, and that part is filled in from the germline J gene. The chain carries TRBV20-1 and TRBJ2-3, with 12 bases that match TRBD2. The V segment lost 0 bases and the J segment 5 bases; nucleotides outside the gene matches: 6. Per the germline V gene, CDR1 is DFQATT and CDR2 is SNEGSKA (reference sequence). The length of the CDR3 is 16 residues. Incomplete CDR3 DNA: TGCAGTGCTAGAGACCCTAGCGGGAGGGCGAGAGATACG. Translation gives CSARDPSGRARDT. The CDR3 as a whole reads CSARDPSGRARDTQYF.

This clone was observed at least ten times. The observed sequence ends 3 residues before the CDR3 terminus, with the missing tail filled in from the germline J gene. The genes are TRBV2 and TRBJ2-7, with 9 bases aligning to TRBD1. The germline V gene has CDR1 SNHLY and CDR2 FYNNEI. This CDR3 is built from 16 residues. V shed 0 bases and J 4 bases; nucleotides not matched to a gene: 7. This CDR3 is CASSEAVQGAVYEQYF. The sequenced CDR3 bases are TGTGCCAGCAGTGAAGCAGTACAGGGGGCTGTTTACGAG.

This clone occurred many times. The missing CDR3 end, 3 residues past where the read stops, is filled in from the germline J gene. The chain is built from TRBV11-2 and TRBJ1-6, with D tentatively TRBD1 (6 bases). V lost 2 bases and J 8 bases, leaving 13 bases between the germline ends. Germline CDR1 is SGHAT and CDR2 is FQNNGV. The CDR3 extends over 15 amino acids. The CDR3 DNA, read in part, is TGTGCCAGCAGCTTACATACAGGGACGGATTCACCC. Its protein is CASSLHTGTDSP. The whole CDR3 sequence reads CASSLHTGTDSPLHF.

This clone showed up just a few times. The CDR3 end is not reached by the read, which stops 3 residues before it; the germline J gene fills it in. The chain couples TRBV25-1 to TRBJ1-2, with 8 bases that match TRBD1. Germline lookup yields CDR1 MGHDK and CDR2 SYGVNS. With 8 bases clipped from V and 6 bases from J, the junction kept 14 bases outside the gene matches. This CDR3 spans 15 amino acids. The DNA read from the CDR3 is TGTGCCAGCTTTGAACCCGGGACAGGCCGTAATGGC. Its protein is CASFEPGTGRNG. The whole CDR3 sequence reads CASFEPGTGRNGYTF.

This clone was seen many times. The observed sequence ends 3 residues before the CDR3 terminus, with the missing tail filled in from the germline J gene. The chain links TRBV20-1 to TRBJ2-5; D is unclear. Germline V CDR1 and CDR2: DFQATT, SNEGSKA (reference sequence). The CDR3 runs 13 residues. Trimming removed 0 bases at V and 2 bases at J, with 7 bases between. CDR3 residues: CSAREPRQETQYF. The covered CDR3 bases are TGCAGTGCTAGAGAACCAAGGCAAGAGACC.

This clone was seen many times. The read finishes 3 residues shy of the CDR3 end, and the germline J gene is used to complete it. V usage is TRBV7-9 and J usage is TRBJ2-7; 9 bases line up with TRBD2. This CDR3 is built from 14 residues. V lost 7 bases to trimming and J lost 4 bases; unmatched junction nucleotides: 8. Per the germline V gene, CDR1 is SEHNR and CDR2 is FQNEAQ (reference sequence). This CDR3 reads CASTVAGGGYEQYF. CDR3 DNA, as far as it was read: TGTGCCAGCACCGTCGCGGGGGGGGGTTACGAG.

This clone was recorded many times. The CDR3 end is not reached by the read, which stops 3 residues before it; the germline J gene fills it in. The chain couples TRBV12-3 or TRBV12-4 to TRBJ1-3; D unresolved. CDR3 length: 16 amino acids. Between the trimmed V and J ends, which lost 2 bases and 0 bases, there was a span of 11 bases. CDR3 sequence: CASSLTAASSGNTIYF. CDR3 DNA (partial): TGTGCCAGCAGTTTAACCGCGGCCAGCTCTGGAAACACC.

At least ten counts were recorded for this clone. The read halts 3 residues ahead of the CDR3 end, with the missing end drawn from the germline J gene. The V gene is TRBV9, the J gene TRBJ2-2; the D is unclear. Germline CDR1 is SGDLS and CDR2 is YYNGEE. This CDR3 is built from 15 residues. V was trimmed by 1 base and J by 3 bases, leaving 10 bases between them. This CDR3 reads CASSVIPTDTGELFF. The sequenced CDR3 bases are TGTGCCAGCAGCGTAATTCCCACGGACACCGGGGAG.